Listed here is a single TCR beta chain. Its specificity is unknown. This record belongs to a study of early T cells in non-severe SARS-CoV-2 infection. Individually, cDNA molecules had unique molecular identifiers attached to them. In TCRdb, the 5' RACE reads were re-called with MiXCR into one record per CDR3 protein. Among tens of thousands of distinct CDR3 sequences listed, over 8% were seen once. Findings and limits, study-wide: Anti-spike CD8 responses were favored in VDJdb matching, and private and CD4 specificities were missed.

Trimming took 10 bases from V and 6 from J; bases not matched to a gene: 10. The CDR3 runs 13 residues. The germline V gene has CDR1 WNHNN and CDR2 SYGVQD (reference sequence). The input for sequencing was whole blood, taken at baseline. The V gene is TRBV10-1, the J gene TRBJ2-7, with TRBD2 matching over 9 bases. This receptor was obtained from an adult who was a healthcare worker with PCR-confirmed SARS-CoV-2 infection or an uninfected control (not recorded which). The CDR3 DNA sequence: TGCGCCACCAGCGCCCGACTAGCGGCCGAGCAGTACTTC. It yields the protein CATSARLAAEQYF.